The sequence of this TCR beta chain was determined in a study of neurological immune-mediated disorders. Study-wide results and limits: The absence of any CDR3 amino acid sequence shared by expanded clones across subjects suggests that repertoires were private in all groups.

5'RACE employing 10-nucleotide random UMIs yielded the cDNA. TCRdb fed the 5' RACE reads into MiXCR, producing one record per CDR3 protein. This sample yields over 70,000 distinct CDR3 sequences, of which roughly a tenth are seen a single time; roughly a tenth belongs to the top ten. This clonotype was seen many times. The antigen remains unidentified. Time point reported: longitudinal time-point 1 (baseline). Preparation of the unsorted libraries drew on 2 million PBMCs stored at -80 C. Sequenced: PBMCs. The origin of this receptor is a man aged 30 to 45 in good health.

The chain's CDR3 is CSVELDYEQYF. The CDR3 DNA reads TGCAGCGTTGAACTTGACTACGAGCAGTACTTC. This chain joins TRBV29-1 and TRBJ2-7; D gene uncertain. This CDR3 has 11 residues. Per germline, CDR1 SQVTM and CDR2 ANQGSEA. Trimming took off 2 bases at V and 3 bases at J, with 5 bases between the two ends.